This TCR beta chain appears in the sequencing data of a study of T cells after yellow fever vaccination. The wider study: It was SMART-Seq v4 Ultra Low Input that prepared the fractions with low cell numbers.

The table lists this clonotype with many counts. The CDR3 loop spans 15 amino acids. Germline V gives CDR1 SGHVS, CDR2 FQNEAQ. Between the trimmed V and J ends, which lost 4 bases and 1 base, there was a span of 13 bases. One entry per CDR3 protein results from TCRdb running MiXCR on the 5' RACE reads. The profile covers 60,000 or so distinct CDR3 sequences, with more than 5.5% appearing a single time and roughly 40% taken by the ten largest. This TCR derives from a man younger than 35 who received the YFV17D yellow fever vaccine. The rearrangement joins TRBV7-8 to TRBJ2-5, with a possible D match to TRBD2 (5 bases). Sequencing was performed on CD8+ T cells sorted from PBMCs, taken on the day of the first yellow fever vaccination. CDR3 in DNA: TGTGCCAGCAGCTCACCCGAGGGATTCCAAGAGACCCAGTACTTC. Translation: CASSSPEGFQETQYF.